This T cell receptor (beta chain) was sequenced in a study of metastatic and nonmetastatic thyroid tumors. Study information: Peripheral blood and tumor or nodule samples from malignant and benign thyroid patients were compared. The study, taken as a whole, reports: Malignant thyroid tumors reportedly exceeded benign nodules significantly in TCR beta diversity, with the difference appearing in blood and tumor.

As for this clone: What it binds is unknown.

TCRdb re-called the PCR reads through MiXCR. The sample carries about 16,000 clones, 31% recorded once. Thyroid surgery had not been preceded by any treatment in any patient. This TCR was recovered from a female donor with papillary thyroid cancer or a benign thyroid nodule (not recorded which). Some clones in this sample may be carry-over from other donors' samples. Sequencing used blood.

CDR3 nucleotide sequence: TGTGCCAGCAGTTCCCGGCCTAGCGGGGGGGCCTACGAGCAGTACTTC. This gives the protein CASSSRPSGGAYEQYF. This chain joins TRBV27 and TRBJ2-7; 12 nucleotides match TRBD2. Germline CDR1 reads MNHEY; CDR2 reads SMNVEV (reference sequence). The CDR3 length is 16 residues. Trimming removed 4 bases from V and 2 bases from J; junction bases left unmatched: 6.